The clone carrying this TCR beta chain was seen a few times. This entry is derived from a study of OX40 agonist ivuxolimab in advanced cancers. Generated by immunoSEQ multiplex PCR, the TCRdb table keeps only in-frame clones and is missing some. Of about 58,000 clones listed, 70% to 85% were seen once; the top ten hold about 1.5%. Trimming took 1 base from V and 7 from J; bases not matched to a gene: 6. Germline V gene data show CDR1 as SGHAT and CDR2 as FQNNGV. CDR3 size: 15 residues. The sequence was collected from an adult with an advanced solid tumor such as melanoma, head and neck, liver or kidney cancer. The sample was CD4+ or CD8+ T cells sorted from blood, taken in a trial of the OX40 agonist ivuxolimab. The chain combines TRBV11-2 with TRBJ1-2, with TRBD1 identical over 10 bases. The CDR3 coding sequence is TGTGCCAGCAGCTTAGCTGGACAGGGGGTTTCTGGCTACACCTTC. It translates to CASSLAGQGVSGYTF.